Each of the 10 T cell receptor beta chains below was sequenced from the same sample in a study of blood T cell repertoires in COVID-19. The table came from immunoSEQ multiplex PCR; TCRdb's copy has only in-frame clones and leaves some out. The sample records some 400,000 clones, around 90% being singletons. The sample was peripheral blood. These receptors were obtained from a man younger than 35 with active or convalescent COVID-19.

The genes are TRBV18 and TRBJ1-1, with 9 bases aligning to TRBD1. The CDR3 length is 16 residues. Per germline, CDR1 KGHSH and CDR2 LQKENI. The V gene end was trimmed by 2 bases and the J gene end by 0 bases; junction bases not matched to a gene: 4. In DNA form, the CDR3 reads TGTGCCAGCTCACCATCGGGGACAGGGATGAACACTGAAGCTTTCTTT. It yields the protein CASSPSGTGMNTEAFF.

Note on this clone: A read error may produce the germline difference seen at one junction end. The CDR3 here is CASSQQGNDGYTF. The CDR3 region has the DNA TGCGCCAGCAGCCAACAGGGTAACGATGGCTACACCTTC. This sequence joins TRBV4-1 and TRBJ1-2; TRBD1 might be the D (5 bases). This CDR3 region has 13 residues. CDR1 and CDR2 from the germline V gene are MGHRA and YSYEKL.

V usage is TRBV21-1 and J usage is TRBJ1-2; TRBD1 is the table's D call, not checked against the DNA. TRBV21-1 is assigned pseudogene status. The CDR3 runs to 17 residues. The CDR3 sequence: CASSKRVTRGLRYGYTF. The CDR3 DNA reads TGTGCCAGCAGCAAAAGGGTAACTAGGGGGCTAAGGTATGGCTACACCTTC.

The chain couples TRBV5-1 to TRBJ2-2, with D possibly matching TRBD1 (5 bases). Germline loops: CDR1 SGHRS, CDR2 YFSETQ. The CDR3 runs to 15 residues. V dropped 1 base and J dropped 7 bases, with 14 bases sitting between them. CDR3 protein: CASSLRQGTVGELFF. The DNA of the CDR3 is TGCGCCAGCAGCTTGCGCCAGGGAACGGTCGGGGAGCTGTTTTTT.

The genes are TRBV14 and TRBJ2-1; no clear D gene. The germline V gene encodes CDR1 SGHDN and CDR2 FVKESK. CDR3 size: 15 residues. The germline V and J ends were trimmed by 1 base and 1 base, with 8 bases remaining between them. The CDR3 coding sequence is TGTGCCAGCAGCCAAGGGGCTGTATCCTACAATGAGCAGTTCTTC. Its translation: CASSQGAVSYNEQFF.

The CDR3 DNA is TGCGCCAGCAGCCAAGATCACCGCAGGGGATTAGCCGGGGAGCTGTTTTTT. It translates to CASSQDHRRGLAGELFF. This sequence joins TRBV4-3 and TRBJ2-2; a weak D match, TRBD1 (6 bases). The germline CDR1 and CDR2 sequences are LGHNA and YSLEER. The V and J ends lost 0 bases and 6 bases respectively, with 17 bases between them. The CDR3 extends over 17 amino acids.

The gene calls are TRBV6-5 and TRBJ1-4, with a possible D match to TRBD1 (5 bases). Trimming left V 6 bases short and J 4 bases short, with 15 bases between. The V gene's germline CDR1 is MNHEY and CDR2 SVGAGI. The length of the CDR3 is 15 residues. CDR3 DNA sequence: TGTGCCAGCAGGCGTTCAGGGCTGGGTAATGAAAAACTGTTTTTT. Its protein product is CASRRSGLGNEKLFF.

CDR3 in DNA: TGCGCCAGCAGCCCTACAGGGATGATCACTAATGAAAAACTGTTTTTT. As protein: CASSPTGMITNEKLFF. The chain has TRBV4-3 and TRBJ1-4; possible D gene TRBD1, 6 bases. This CDR3 is built from 16 residues. Germline V gene sequence: CDR1 LGHNA, CDR2 YSLEER. V lost 4 bases to trimming and J lost 2 bases, with 14 bases between them.

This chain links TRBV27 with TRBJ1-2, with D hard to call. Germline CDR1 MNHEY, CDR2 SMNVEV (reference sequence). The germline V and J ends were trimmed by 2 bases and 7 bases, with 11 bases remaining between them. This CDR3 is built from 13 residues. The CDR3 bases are TGTGCCAGCAGTTTACGGGGTGGGGTTGGCTACACCTTC. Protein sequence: CASSLRGGVGYTF.

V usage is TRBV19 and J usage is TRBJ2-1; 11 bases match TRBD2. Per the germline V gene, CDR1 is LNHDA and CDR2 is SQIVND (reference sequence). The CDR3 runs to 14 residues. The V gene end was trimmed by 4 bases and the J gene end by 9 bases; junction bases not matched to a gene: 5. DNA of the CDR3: TGTGCCAGTAGTAAACTAGCGGGAGCGCGTGAGCAGTTCTTC. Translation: CASSKLAGAREQFF.